This section outlines one T cell receptor beta chain sequence together with its context. The data originate from a study of monozygotic twins with inflammatory bowel disease. Germline values: CDR1 SGHVS, CDR2 FQNEAQ. The CDR3 spans 14 residues. Per sample, reverse transcription was split into eight reactions. TCRdb re-analyzed the 5' RACE reads; it lists each CDR3 protein once, without DNA. The ten most abundant clones cover approximately 1.8% of a sample with 85,000 to 110,000 distinct CDR3 sequences. The sequence derives from a human donor with ulcerative colitis or Crohn's disease, or a healthy co-twin of an affected twin (not recorded which). What was sequenced was blood. J is TRBJ2-7 and V is TRBV7-8. This CDR3 reads CASSLSRWLNEQYF.